This T cell receptor beta chain was documented in a study of T cell changes during pregnancy in multiple sclerosis. Here immunoSEQ multiplex PCR was the method, and the copy in TCRdb shows in-frame clones only, minus some. The profile shows 33,000 or so clones, roughly nine tenths of them singletons. Germline V gives CDR1 MNHEY, CDR2 SMNVEV (reference sequence). Deletions cut 4 bases from V and 0 bases from J, with 19 bases between. The CDR3 loop spans 17 amino acids. The material was CD8+ T cells from peripheral blood mononuclear cells, obtained in the third trimester of pregnancy. The chain links TRBV27 to TRBJ2-7, with a weak D call TRBD1 (6 bases). This receptor was identified in a female donor with multiple sclerosis, enrolled in a pregnancy study. CDR3: CASSSHSTGAISYEQYF. DNA for the CDR3: TGTGCCAGCAGTTCGCATTCGACAGGAGCCATCTCCTACGAGCAGTACTTC.